This T cell receptor beta chain originates from a study of blood T cell repertoires in COVID-19. For the study at large: The samples span acute and convalescent COVID-19 from the United States, Italy and Spain.

TCRdb's table, derived via immunoSEQ multiplex PCR, lists solely in-frame clones and lacks some. The sample comprises fewer than 45,000 clones, 90% of which are singletons, and 4.5% to 7% rests with the top ten. V lost 0 bases to trimming and J lost 3 bases; unmatched junction nucleotides: 8. The germline V gene has CDR1 SGHRS and CDR2 YFSETQ. The CDR3 covers 16 residues. The sequence was collected from a human donor in a cohort sampled during active COVID-19. The V gene is TRBV5-1, the J gene TRBJ2-7; 8 bases are shared with TRBD2. Sequencing was carried out using peripheral blood. The CDR3 is CASSLGGRPGYYEQYF. The CDR3 bases are TGCGCCAGCAGCTTGGGCGGGAGGCCAGGATACTACGAGCAGTACTTC.